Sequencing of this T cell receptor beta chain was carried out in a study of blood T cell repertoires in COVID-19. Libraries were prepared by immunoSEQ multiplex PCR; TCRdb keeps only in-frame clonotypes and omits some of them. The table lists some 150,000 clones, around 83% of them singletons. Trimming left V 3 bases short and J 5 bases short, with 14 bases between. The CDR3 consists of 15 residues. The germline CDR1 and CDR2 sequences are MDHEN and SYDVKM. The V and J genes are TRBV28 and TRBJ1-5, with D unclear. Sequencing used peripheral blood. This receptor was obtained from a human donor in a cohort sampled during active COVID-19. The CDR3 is CASSFSWRADQPQHF. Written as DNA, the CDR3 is TGTGCCAGCAGTTTTTCGTGGAGGGCGGATCAGCCCCAGCATTTT.